The 24 T cell receptor beta chains given below trace back to one sample, sequenced in a study of blood T cell repertoires in COVID-19 (dated by TCRdb to about 2020). The library came from the immunoSEQ multiplex PCR assay. Not all clones reach the TCRdb copy of this immuneACCESS table, which keeps in-frame sequences only. Checked studies attribute under half of the gap to unresolved V genes and leave the rest unexplained. The sample table shows about 270,000 clones, and 75% to 95% are seen once. About 3% of the sample is held by the ten biggest clonotypes. Sequencing was carried out using PBMCs or T cells enriched from blood (not recorded which). Receptors were obtained from a middle-aged man who had been exposed to COVID-19.

The J gene is TRBJ1-2, the V gene TRBV28; 9 nucleotides align to TRBD1. The CDR3 consists of 13 residues. The germline V gene has CDR1 MDHEN and CDR2 SYDVKM. V shed 6 bases and J 4 bases; nucleotides not matched to a gene: 3. The CDR3: CASRGTGSYGYTF. CDR3 DNA: TGTGCCAGCAGGGGGACAGGGAGCTATGGCTACACCTTC.

The chain links TRBV5-1 to TRBJ1-1; TRBD1 aligns across 10 bases. Germline V lookup: CDR1 SGHRS, CDR2 YFSETQ. J gave up 1 base and V 3 bases, and 6 bases lay outside the gene matches. The CDR3 consists of 16 residues. CDR3 protein: CASSSDGQGGNTEAFF. CDR3 nucleotides: TGCGCCAGCAGCTCGGATGGACAGGGGGGGAACACTGAAGCTTTCTTT.

CDR3 region: CASSKAQTSFRSYEQYF. CDR3 sequence (DNA): TGTGCCAGCAGCAAAGCCCAGACTAGCTTTCGCTCCTACGAGCAGTACTTC. V gene TRBV21-1 combines with J gene TRBJ2-7; TRBD2 is taken as the D call from the table, unchecked against the DNA. TRBV21-1 is assigned pseudogene status. The length of the CDR3 is 17 residues.

This clone was seen only a few times. The chain carries TRBV7-3 and TRBJ2-6, with D tentatively TRBD2 (6 bases). Germline V gene lookup returns CDR1 SGHTA and CDR2 FQGTGA. The CDR3 runs to 15 residues. V shed 2 bases and J shed 4 bases, with 9 bases lying between them. The CDR3 sequence: CASSLGGSGANVLTF. CDR3 DNA sequence: TGTGCCAGCAGCTTAGGAGGGTCCGGGGCCAACGTCCTGACTTTC.

The chain is built from TRBV5-5 and TRBJ2-1, with a tentative D call TRBD1 (5 bases). Trimming took off 3 bases at V and 8 bases at J, with 21 bases between the two ends. The CDR3 has 16 amino acids. Per the germline V gene, CDR1 is SGHKS and CDR2 is YYEKEE (reference sequence). The chain's CDR3 is CASSYPRVTMVDEQFF. Written as DNA, the CDR3 is TGTGCCAGCAGCTACCCCAGGGTCACTATGGTCGATGAGCAGTTCTTC.

The chain couples TRBV13 to TRBJ1-2; D is ambiguous. Trimming took 5 bases from V and 7 from J, leaving 14 bases between them. The CDR3 is 13 amino acids. The V gene's germline CDR1 is PRHDT and CDR2 FYEKMQ (reference sequence). CDR3 loop: CASSLILRGGYTF. The CDR3 bases are TGTGCCAGCAGCCTAATACTGCGGGGTGGCTACACCTTC.

The chain joins TRBV19 to TRBJ2-1; TRBD2 matches at 11 bases. Per the germline V gene, CDR1 is LNHDA and CDR2 is SQIVND (reference sequence). This CDR3 spans 17 amino acids. The V and J ends lost 5 bases and 8 bases, in that order; junction bases with no gene match: 14. Here the CDR3 reads CASSRDSGTSGRDEQFF. The DNA for the CDR3 is TGTGCCAGTAGTCGGGACTCCGGGACTAGCGGAAGAGATGAGCAGTTCTTC. Looking up the rest from reference TRBV19 and TRBJ2-1 gives the full variable domain: DGGITQSPKYLFRKEGQNVTLSCEQNLNHDAMYWYRQDPGQGLRLIYYSQIVNDFQKGDIAEGYSVSREKKESFPLTVTSAQKNPTAFYLCASSRDSGTSGRDEQFFGPGTRLTVL.

The rearrangement uses TRBV7-2 and TRBJ1-3; no clear D. The V end lost 0 bases, the J end lost 3 bases, and 6 bases lay between the germline ends. The germline CDR1 and CDR2 sequences are SGHTA and FQGNSA. The CDR3 runs to 14 residues. The CDR3 here is CASSLALLGNTIYF. For the CDR3, the DNA is TGTGCCAGCAGCTTAGCGCTACTTGGAAACACCATATATTTT.

This chain connects TRBV12-3 or TRBV12-4 to TRBJ2-1; possible D gene TRBD1, 6 bases. V dropped 5 bases and J dropped 11 bases, with 13 bases sitting between them. This CDR3 region has 12 residues. Here the CDR3 reads CASSTNREKQFF. The CDR3, as DNA: TGTGCCAGCAGTACAAACAGGGAGAAGCAGTTCTTC.

This clone was seen a single time. Other DNA sequences from this sample encode an identical CDR3 as well. The V and J genes are TRBV7-9 and TRBJ1-1; TRBD1 might be the D (6 bases). V dropped 3 bases and J dropped 1 base, with 6 bases sitting between them. The CDR3 covers 13 residues. Germline loops: CDR1 SEHNR, CDR2 FQNEAQ (reference sequence). This CDR3 is CASSLTGNTEAFF. The CDR3 DNA is TGTGCCAGCAGCTTGACAGGGAACACTGAAGCTTTCTTT.

V and J are TRBV4-2 and TRBJ1-2, with a weak D call TRBD1 (5 bases). V was cut by 4 bases and J by 3 bases, with 15 bases left in between. The CDR3 runs to 15 residues. Germline V gene lookup returns CDR1 LGHNA and CDR2 YNFKEQ. The CDR3: CASSPNPGLDYGYTF. For the CDR3, the DNA is TGTGCCAGCAGCCCTAATCCGGGACTCGACTATGGCTACACCTTC.

The chain joins TRBV10-3 to TRBJ1-4, with a weak D call TRBD1 (5 bases). Germline loops: CDR1 ENHRY, CDR2 SYGVKD. CDR3 length: 15 amino acids. The V end lost 4 bases, the J end lost 0 bases, and 9 bases lay between the germline ends. The CDR3 region is CAISADSATNEKLFF. In DNA, the CDR3 is TGTGCCATCAGTGCAGACAGTGCAACTAATGAAAAACTGTTTTTT.

The V gene is TRBV24-1, the J gene TRBJ2-1, with D tentatively TRBD2 (5 bases). The ends were cut back, 3 bases at V and 4 bases at J, with 12 bases in the middle. CDR3 length equals 15 residues. CDR1 KGHDR and CDR2 SFDVKD come from the germline V gene. CDR3 residues: CATSDRGKGYNEQFF. The CDR3 nucleotides are TGTGCCACCAGTGATCGAGGGAAAGGATACAATGAGCAGTTCTTC.

The chain uses TRBV13 and TRBJ1-6; unclear D gene. V dropped 3 bases and J dropped 11 bases, with 11 bases sitting between them. In germline, CDR1 is PRHDT, CDR2 FYEKMQ (reference sequence). The CDR3 length is 13 residues. The CDR3 region has the DNA TGTGCCAGCAGCTTGGGCCTGACTACACCCCTCCACTTT. Translating it yields CASSLGLTTPLHF.

The gene calls are TRBV29-1 and TRBJ1-1; 8 bases map to TRBD1. V lost 7 bases and J lost 0; bases outside the gene matches: 7. This CDR3 comprises 14 residues. CDR1 SQVTM and CDR2 ANQGSEA come from the germline V gene. CDR3 sequence (DNA): TGCAGCGGGCTCGGACAGGGCATGAACACTGAAGCTTTCTTT. It is translated as CSGLGQGMNTEAFF.

V and J are TRBV6-5 and TRBJ1-1, with D unresolved. Germline lookup yields CDR1 MNHEY and CDR2 SVGAGI. This CDR3 is built from 13 residues. V gave up 6 bases and J gave up 1 base, with 9 bases separating them. DNA of the CDR3: TGTGCCAGCAGCGCGACACAGAACACTGAAGCTTTCTTT. Translating gives CASSATQNTEAFF.

This sequence joins TRBV12-3 or TRBV12-4 and TRBJ1-1, with D perhaps matching TRBD1 (5 bases). The CDR3 runs 13 residues. Trimming shortened V by 8 bases and J by 1 base, and 11 bases separated the two germline ends. As DNA, the CDR3 is TGTGCCAGCTCCACAGGCCCGAACACTGAAGCTTTCTTT. Translating it yields CASSTGPNTEAFF.

J is TRBJ2-1 and V is TRBV7-9; 10 bases map to TRBD2. This CDR3 comprises 14 residues. Looked up from germline, CDR1 is SEHNR and CDR2 is FQNEAQ (reference sequence). J gave up 15 bases and V 4 bases, and 12 bases lay outside the gene matches. The CDR3 sequence is CASSYQGLAALWFF. CDR3 DNA sequence: TGTGCCAGCAGCTACCAAGGACTAGCGGCATTGTGGTTCTTC. Full variable domain (remainder filled in from reference TRBV7-9 and TRBJ2-1): DTGVSQNPRHKITKRGQNVTFRCDPISEHNRLYWYRQTLGQGPEFLTYFQNEAQLEKSRLLSDRFSAERPKGSFSTLEIQRTEQGDSAMYLCASSYQGLAALWFFGPGTRLTVL.

The CDR3: CASSVVPGQILNTEAFF. In DNA, the CDR3 is TGTGCCAGCAGCGTCGTTCCCGGACAAATTTTGAACACTGAAGCTTTCTTT. This chain connects TRBV5-6 to TRBJ1-1, with TRBD1 as a possible D gene (5 bases). CDR3 length equals 17 residues. Germline assignment: CDR1 SGHDT and CDR2 YYEEEE. V was shortened by 4 bases and J by 0 bases, with 19 bases between the two germline ends.

The chain employs TRBV5-4 and TRBJ1-3; 9 positions match TRBD1. The V gene end was trimmed by 4 bases and the J gene end by 3 bases; junction bases not matched to a gene: 5. The CDR3 is 15 amino acids. The V gene's germline CDR1 is SGHNT and CDR2 YYREEE (reference sequence). CDR3 sequence reads: CASSRDRVYGNTIYF. DNA of the CDR3: TGTGCCAGCAGCCGGGACAGGGTGTATGGAAACACCATATATTTT.

This chain joins TRBV28 and TRBJ2-2; 7 bases agree with TRBD2. Trimming took 6 bases from V and 1 from J; bases not matched to a gene: 11. Germline CDR1 reads MDHEN; CDR2 reads SYDVKM. This CDR3 is built from 17 residues. In nucleotides, the CDR3 is TGTGCCAGCAGCTTAACGCGGGAGAGCGGGAACACCGGGGAGCTGTTTTTT. Translation gives CASSLTRESGNTGELFF.

CDR3 nucleotides: TGTGCCAGCACTCCCATTGGGGGACACAATTACGAGCAGTACTTC. Its protein product is CASTPIGGHNYEQYF. The chain recombines TRBV6-5 with TRBJ2-7; D might be TRBD1 (6 bases). The germline V gene has CDR1 MNHEY and CDR2 SVGAGI. This CDR3 has 15 residues. Deletions cut 7 bases from V and 4 bases from J, with 20 bases between.

The chain employs TRBV11-2 and TRBJ2-3; tentative D call: TRBD2 (5 bases). The V gene's germline CDR1 is SGHAT and CDR2 FQNNGV. V lost 0 bases to trimming and J lost 1 base, with 8 bases between them. The CDR3 sequence is 15 residues long. The CDR3 protein is CASSLDGSRTDTQYF. As DNA, the CDR3 is TGTGCCAGCAGCTTAGATGGGAGCCGCACAGATACGCAGTATTTT.

The V and J genes are TRBV19 and TRBJ2-7; D is possibly TRBD1 (6 bases). Per the germline V gene, CDR1 is LNHDA and CDR2 is SQIVND (reference sequence). The CDR3 extends over 16 amino acids. Trimming removed 3 bases from V and 2 bases from J, with 17 bases in between. The CDR3 region is CASSIWAPGETYEQYF. The CDR3 nucleotides read TGTGCCAGTAGTATCTGGGCGCCAGGGGAGACCTACGAGCAGTACTTC.